These 15 T cell receptor beta chains were all obtained from the same sample, sequenced in a study of shared clonotypes between healthy human individuals. Clones were read by immunoSEQ multiplex PCR, and TCRdb kept only the in-frame ones, dropping some. The repertoire holds fewer than 550,000 clones, with 60% to 80% as singletons. Sequenced material: PBMCs. All receptors come from a woman in her thirties or forties in good health. Some clones in this sample may be carry-over from other donors' samples.

This chain connects TRBV19 to TRBJ2-5; the D is unclear. This CDR3 region has 11 residues. The V gene's germline CDR1 is LNHDA and CDR2 SQIVND (reference sequence). V was clipped by 10 bases and J by 4 bases, with 10 bases between them. CDR3 region: CATSGRETQYF. The CDR3 bases are TGTGCCACAAGTGGTAGAGAGACCCAGTACTTC.

Details on this clone: At one end the junction does not follow the germline gene, possibly because of a read error. J is TRBJ1-1 and V is TRBV28, with unresolved D. Per the germline V gene, CDR1 is MDHEN and CDR2 is SYDVKM. The CDR3 is 14 residues long. The CDR3 loop is CASSLSREGAPSTF. The CDR3 nucleotides read TGTGCCAGCAGTTTATCTCGTGAGGGCGCGCCAAGTACTTTT. Using reference TRBV28 and TRBJ1-1 for the parts outside the CDR3, the full variable domain is DVKVTQSSRYLVKRTGEKVFLECVQDMDHENMFWYRQDPGLGLRLIYFSYDVKMKEKGDIPEGYSVSREKKERFSLILESASTNQTSMYLCASSLSREGAPSTFGQGTRLTVV.

This rearrangement joins TRBV7-2 to TRBJ2-3; D unclear. The CDR3 extends over 12 amino acids. Trimming pared 2 bases from V and 2 bases from J, leaving 2 bases between. Germline CDR1 and CDR2: SGHTA and FQGNSA. CDR3 in DNA: TGTGCCAGCAGCTTAATCACAGATACGCAGTATTTT. The encoded protein is CASSLITDTQYF.

CDR3 amino acids: CASSSPAGGSYNEQFF. CDR3 nucleotides: TGTGCCAGCAGCTCCCCAGCGGGGGGCTCCTACAATGAGCAGTTCTTC. This chain connects TRBV7-3 to TRBJ2-1; 9 bases match TRBD2. Germline V gene sequence: CDR1 SGHTA, CDR2 FQGTGA. J was trimmed by 0 bases and V by 4 bases; bases with no gene match: 4. The CDR3 runs 16 residues.

This clone was counted ten times or more. The V gene is TRBV10-2, the J gene TRBJ2-7, with D perhaps TRBD1 (5 bases). This CDR3 has 14 residues. Looked up from germline, CDR1 is WSHSY and CDR2 is SAAADI. Deletions cut 3 bases from V and 6 bases from J, with 15 bases between. CDR3 sequence (DNA): TGCGCCAGCAGTGACTCGGACACCGCGACCGAGCAGTACTTC. Translated, it gives CASSDSDTATEQYF.

The chain combines TRBV28 with TRBJ2-7, with a weak D call TRBD1 (6 bases). V dropped 4 bases and J dropped 0 bases, with 16 bases sitting between them. Per germline, CDR1 MDHEN and CDR2 SYDVKM. The CDR3 sequence is 16 residues long. For the CDR3, the DNA is TGTGCCAGCAGTTGGGGGACACGCACCCCCTCCTACGAGCAGTACTTC. It codes for CASSWGTRTPSYEQYF. Full variable domain (rest looked up from reference TRBV28 and TRBJ2-7): DVKVTQSSRYLVKRTGEKVFLECVQDMDHENMFWYRQDPGLGLRLIYFSYDVKMKEKGDIPEGYSVSREKKERFSLILESASTNQTSMYLCASSWGTRTPSYEQYFGPGTRLTVT.

The gene calls are TRBV11-2 and TRBJ2-7; weak D call: TRBD1 (5 bases). The V end was cut by 5 bases, the J end by 5 bases, with 16 bases between. The germline CDR1 and CDR2 sequences are SGHAT and FQNNGV. This CDR3 comprises 14 residues. CDR3 coding DNA: TGTGCCAGCAGCGGCATAAAGGGGATAAACGAGCAGTACTTC. Its protein product is CASSGIKGINEQYF.

J is TRBJ2-7 and V is TRBV10-1, with TRBD2 identical over 9 bases. Germline values: CDR1 WNHNN, CDR2 SYGVQD (reference sequence). The CDR3 sequence is 15 residues long. With V trimmed by 2 bases and J by 6 bases, 8 bases remained unmatched. CDR3 DNA sequence: TGCGCCAGCAGTGAGAGCCGGGCTAGCGGGATCGAGCAGTACTTC. This codes for CASSESRASGIEQYF.

The CDR3 nucleotides are TGTGCCAGCAGTGAGGACACATTACTCTATGGCTACACCTTC. As protein: CASSEDTLLYGYTF. V gene TRBV6-1 combines with J gene TRBJ1-2; TRBD1 might be the D (5 bases). The CDR3 is 14 residues long. V lost 3 bases, J lost 4 bases, and 12 bases lay in between. Per germline, CDR1 MNHNS and CDR2 SASEGT.

The V gene is TRBV6-6, the J gene TRBJ2-7; 7 bases map to TRBD2. The CDR3 is made up of 16 amino acids. Germline lookup yields CDR1 MNHNY and CDR2 SVGAGI (reference sequence). The J segment lost 5 bases and the V segment lost 6 bases, leaving 16 bases of the junction unmatched. The CDR3 reads CASRPVQRGNENEQYF. The CDR3, as DNA: TGTGCCAGCAGACCAGTCCAGCGGGGAAACGAGAACGAGCAGTACTTC.

The J gene is TRBJ2-7, the V gene TRBV6-6; TRBD2 might be the D (5 bases). Germline assignment: CDR1 MNHNY and CDR2 SVGAGI (reference sequence). This CDR3 spans 15 amino acids. V lost 8 bases and J lost 0, with 17 bases in between. The CDR3 nucleotides are TGTGCCAGCTGCTCTCTTCGGGGTAGCTCCTACGAGCAGTACTTC. Its protein is CASCSLRGSSYEQYF.

V usage is TRBV28 and J usage is TRBJ1-1; D is ambiguous. Germline V CDR1 and CDR2: MDHEN, SYDVKM. Trimming removed 4 bases from V and 1 base from J, with 16 bases in between. The CDR3 has 16 amino acids. DNA for the CDR3: TGTGCCAGCAGTTCCCCCGTCGGGAGTTGGAACACTGAAGCTTTCTTT. Translated, it gives CASSSPVGSWNTEAFF.

This clone showed up just a few times. This rearrangement joins TRBV30 to TRBJ1-2; D not resolved. Trimming stripped 1 base from V and 9 bases from J, with 9 bases between. The CDR3 has 11 residues. Germline V gene sequence: CDR1 GTSNPN, CDR2 SVGIG (reference sequence). CDR3 loop: CAWSDVASYTF. DNA for the CDR3: TGTGCCTGGAGTGATGTGGCTAGCTACACCTTC.

This clone was recorded at least ten times. The V call is TRBV9, the J call TRBJ2-1; TRBD2 is a possible D gene (5 bases). V was clipped by 4 bases and J by 5 bases, with 16 bases between them. Germline V gene lookup returns CDR1 SGDLS and CDR2 YYNGEE. There are 15 residues in the CDR3. CDR3 in amino acids: CASSRELAPNNEQFF. As DNA, the CDR3 is TGTGCCAGCAGCCGAGAGCTAGCCCCCAACAATGAGCAGTTCTTC.

The V and J genes are TRBV30 and TRBJ2-1; the D call may be TRBD1 or TRBD2 (5 bases each). V was shortened by 5 bases and J by 4 bases, with 12 bases between the two germline ends. Per the germline V gene, CDR1 is GTSNPN and CDR2 is SVGIG (reference sequence). The CDR3 extends over 13 amino acids. DNA of the CDR3: TGTGCCTGGGGATTTGGGGGATACAATGAGCAGTTCTTC. Amino acid sequence: CAWGFGGYNEQFF.